The 32 T cell receptor beta chains given below trace back to one sample, sequenced in a study of cytomegalovirus exposure and HLA in healthy donors. The PCR contained 60 Vbeta and 13 Jbeta primers. This table comes from immunoSEQ multiplex PCR, and its TCRdb copy is limited to in-frame clones, with some not included. The top ten hold under 5.5% of the sample, which has approximately 120,000 clones, just under 75% seen once. Sequenced: PBMCs. These receptors were obtained from a man aged 60 to 75 in good health and CMV-seropositive.

This clone was seen once. The chain combines TRBV30 with TRBJ2-7; TRBD2 aligns across 9 bases. V gave up 5 bases and J gave up 5 bases; unmatched junction bases: 4. Germline V gene sequence: CDR1 GTSNPN, CDR2 SVGIG (reference sequence). The CDR3 extends over 12 amino acids. The CDR3 sequence: CAWGGGAHEQYF. Written as DNA, the CDR3 is TGTGCCTGGGGCGGGGGGGCCCACGAGCAGTACTTC. The variable domain in full, completed from reference TRBV30 and TRBJ2-7, reads SQTIHQWPATLVQPVGSPLSLECTVEGTSNPNLYWYRQAAGRGLQLLFYSVGIGQISSEVPQNLSASRPQDRQFILSSKKLLLSDSGFYLCAWGGGAHEQYFGPGTRLTVT.

This chain uses TRBV7-8 with TRBJ2-7, with 8 bases aligning to TRBD1. In germline, CDR1 is SGHVS, CDR2 FQNEAQ. V gave up 6 bases and J gave up 6 bases; unmatched junction bases: 7. CDR3 length equals 13 residues. The CDR3 sequence: CASSQSTGGEQYF. The CDR3, as DNA: TGTGCCAGCAGTCAATCTACAGGGGGCGAGCAGTACTTC.

CDR3 region: CASSEGTAIVSKLFF. Here the CDR3 DNA reads TGTGCCAGCTCAGAGGGGACAGCGATCGTGAGTAAACTGTTTTTT. V usage is TRBV18 and J usage is TRBJ1-4; 7 positions match TRBD1. Germline lookup yields CDR1 KGHSH and CDR2 LQKENI. The CDR3 runs to 15 residues. The trim removed 5 bases at V and 11 bases at J, leaving 14 bases unmatched.

J is TRBJ2-3 and V is TRBV5-1; 10 bases line up with TRBD1. In germline, CDR1 is SGHRS, CDR2 YFSETQ. This CDR3 region has 15 residues. V trimming: 4 bases; J trimming: 6 bases; junction bases outside the gene matches: 8. The CDR3 DNA reads TGCGCCAGCAGCCCGCCGACAGGGGGCGAGGATACGCAGTATTTT. It encodes CASSPPTGGEDTQYF.

This chain connects TRBV5-1 to TRBJ2-7, with D maybe TRBD1 (6 bases). Per the germline V gene, CDR1 is SGHRS and CDR2 is YFSETQ. This CDR3 spans 14 amino acids. V was pared by 5 bases and J by 2 bases, with 14 bases between. CDR3 in DNA: TGCGCCAGCAGATTTACAGGGACAACCTACGAGCAGTACTTC. This gives the protein CASRFTGTTYEQYF. Using reference TRBV5-1 and TRBJ2-7 for the parts outside the CDR3, the full variable domain is KAGVTQTPRYLIKTRGQQVTLSCSPISGHRSVSWYQQTPGQGLQFLFEYFSETQRNKGNFPGRFSGRQFSNSRSEMNVSTLELGDSALYLCASRFTGTTYEQYFGPGTRLTVT.

CDR3 sequence reads: CSVGGGYGTEQYF. The CDR3 bases are TGCAGCGTTGGGGGGGGTTACGGTACGGAGCAGTACTTC. This chain joins TRBV29-1 and TRBJ2-7, with 7 bases fitting TRBD2. CDR3 size: 13 residues. The V gene's germline CDR1 is SQVTM and CDR2 ANQGSEA. V was clipped by 4 bases and J by 7 bases; unmatched bases: 10.

This clone was seen just once. The gene calls are TRBV6-5 and TRBJ2-5, with 7 bases identical to TRBD2. Germline V gene lookup returns CDR1 MNHEY and CDR2 SVGAGI. After removal of 8 bases from V and 2 bases from J, the junction contained 11 bases not matched to a gene. This CDR3 is 15 amino acids long. The CDR3 protein is CASWKASGAQETQYF. The CDR3 DNA reads as TGTGCCAGCTGGAAGGCCAGCGGGGCTCAAGAGACCCAGTACTTC.

The rearrangement joins TRBV30 to TRBJ1-1; D is uncertain. CDR3 length: 13 residues. Germline-derived CDR1 and CDR2 are GTSNPN and SVGIG (reference sequence). Between the trimmed V and J ends, which lost 5 bases and 5 bases, there was a span of 15 bases. The CDR3 reads CAWARESRTEAFF. As DNA, the CDR3 is TGTGCCTGGGCCCGTGAGTCACGGACTGAAGCTTTCTTT.

V and J are TRBV28 and TRBJ1-1, with TRBD1 matching 7 bases. This CDR3 has 14 residues. Unmatched junction bases numbered 7, after V lost 5 bases and J lost 4 bases. Germline lookup yields CDR1 MDHEN and CDR2 SYDVKM. The CDR3 sequence: CASSQNRGGTEAFF. As DNA, the CDR3 is TGTGCCAGCAGTCAGAACAGGGGTGGCACTGAAGCTTTCTTT.

The chain links TRBV28 to TRBJ1-4; D is uncertain. The CDR3 spans 13 residues. The V end was cut by 5 bases, the J end by 8 bases, with 12 bases between. From germline, CDR1 is MDHEN and CDR2 SYDVKM. The CDR3 coding sequence is TGTGCCAGCAGTCGTAACAGCTTCGAAAAACTGTTTTTT. It codes for CASSRNSFEKLFF.

CDR3 sequence (DNA): TGTGCCAGCAGCTTGGTTGTTGCAGGGTTCGGAAGGGAGCTGTTTTTT. Its protein product is CASSLVVAGFGRELFF. V is TRBV5-6 and J is TRBJ2-2; possibly TRBD1 for D (5 bases). Germline V gives CDR1 SGHDT, CDR2 YYEEEE. V lost 0 bases, J lost 9 bases, and 18 bases lay in between. The CDR3 runs 16 residues.

CDR3 DNA: TGTGCCAGCAGCCCTCGGGGAGCCGAGCAGTACTTC. This gives the protein CASSPRGAEQYF. This rearrangement joins TRBV4-2 to TRBJ2-7; D possibly corresponds to TRBD2 (5 bases). Trimming pared 4 bases from V and 6 bases from J, leaving 10 bases between. This CDR3 has 12 residues. Germline loops: CDR1 LGHNA, CDR2 YNFKEQ.

The rearrangement links TRBV7-9 to TRBJ1-5; D possibly corresponds to TRBD1 (6 bases). V lost 5 bases, J lost 1 base, and 12 bases lay in between. CDR1 SEHNR and CDR2 FQNEAQ come from the germline V gene (reference sequence). The CDR3 has 15 amino acids. The CDR3 sequence is CASSHRETSNQPQHF. CDR3 coding DNA: TGTGCCAGCAGCCACAGGGAGACGAGCAATCAGCCCCAGCATTTT.

This sequence joins TRBV2 and TRBJ2-7; the D gene is possibly TRBD2 (5 bases). The CDR3 has 14 residues. Germline V gene lookup returns CDR1 SNHLY and CDR2 FYNNEI. V shed 4 bases and J shed 5 bases, with 15 bases lying between them. The CDR3: CASSASGLGNEQYF. The CDR3 nucleotides are TGTGCCAGCAGTGCCTCCGGACTCGGGAACGAGCAGTACTTC.

V is TRBV6-1 and J is TRBJ2-2, with 9 bases matching TRBD2. This CDR3 has 14 residues. The V gene's germline CDR1 is MNHNS and CDR2 SASEGT. V gave up 4 bases and J gave up 6 bases; unmatched junction bases: 3. The CDR3 loop reads CASSVVAGAGELFF. The CDR3 region has the DNA TGTGCCAGCAGTGTGGTAGCGGGGGCCGGGGAGCTGTTTTTT.

This clone is a singleton in its sample. The gene calls are TRBV7-9 and TRBJ2-7; 14 bases are a match to TRBD2. J lost 4 bases, V lost 11 bases, and 10 bases had no gene match. CDR1 and CDR2 from the germline V gene are SEHNR and FQNEAQ (reference sequence). The CDR3 runs 15 residues. CDR3 nucleotide sequence: TGTGCCTGGCTCGGCCGGACTAGCGGGGGGTACGAGCAGTACTTC. Protein sequence: CAWLGRTSGGYEQYF.

The gene calls are TRBV6-5 and TRBJ2-3, with 9 bases identical to TRBD1. The germline V gene has CDR1 MNHEY and CDR2 SVGAGI. With 8 bases clipped from V and 6 bases from J, the junction kept 6 bases outside the gene matches. The CDR3 has 13 amino acids. The chain's CDR3 is CASQDRGVDTQYF. In DNA form, the CDR3 reads TGTGCCAGCCAGGACAGGGGAGTCGATACGCAGTATTTT.

The chain uses TRBV2 and TRBJ1-1; TRBD1 matches 9 bases. CDR1 SNHLY and CDR2 FYNNEI come from the germline V gene. V lost 5 bases and J lost 5; bases outside the gene matches: 6. The CDR3 runs to 14 residues. CDR3 DNA sequence: TGTGCCAGCAGTCCTGGGACAGGGACGACTGAAGCTTTCTTT. It translates to CASSPGTGTTEAFF.

This clone was seen once. The CDR3 DNA is TGTGCCAGCAGTGAAAGGACTAGCGGGGGGAAATGGCAGTTCTTC. Encoded protein: CASSERTSGGKWQFF. The chain is built from TRBV6-1 and TRBJ2-1; 14 bases agree with TRBD2. With V trimmed by 2 bases and J by 12 bases, 6 bases remained unmatched. Germline loops: CDR1 MNHNS, CDR2 SASEGT. CDR3 size: 15 residues.

The J gene is TRBJ2-3, the V gene TRBV30, with 8 bases matching TRBD1. The CDR3 consists of 14 residues. Losses at the gene ends were 2 bases for V and 4 bases for J; bases not matched to a gene: 5. CDR1 is GTSNPN, CDR2 SVGIG, per germline (reference sequence). In DNA, the CDR3 is TGTGCCTGGAGTCCAGGACAGGGCCCAGATACGCAGTATTTT. Amino acids: CAWSPGQGPDTQYF.

The chain has TRBV18 and TRBJ2-6; D possibly corresponds to TRBD1 (5 bases). Looked up from germline, CDR1 is KGHSH and CDR2 is LQKENI. Trimming pared 1 base from V and 0 bases from J, leaving 7 bases between. The CDR3 runs 16 residues. Here the CDR3 reads CASSPRGSSGANVLTF. Written as DNA, the CDR3 is TGTGCCAGCTCACCACGGGGCTCCTCTGGGGCCAACGTCCTGACTTTC.

The sample holds a few counts of this clone. V gene TRBV4-2 combines with J gene TRBJ2-5; TRBD2 is a possible D gene (7 bases). In germline, CDR1 is LGHNA, CDR2 YNFKEQ. This CDR3 contains 15 residues. With 2 bases removed from V and 5 bases from J, the gap between germline ends came to 15 bases. In nucleotides, the CDR3 is TGTGCCAGCAGCCAACGCGGGGGCGAGGGGGAGACCCAGTACTTC. Its protein product is CASSQRGGEGETQYF.

The chain carries TRBV5-4 and TRBJ2-2; the D gene is possibly TRBD1 (5 bases). CDR1 SGHNT and CDR2 YYREEE come from the germline V gene (reference sequence). Trimming cost V 3 bases and J 6 bases, with 9 bases left between them. This CDR3 has 13 residues. In DNA form, the CDR3 reads TGTGCCAGCAGCTGGGAAGGGGCCGGGGAGCTGTTTTTT. Translating it yields CASSWEGAGELFF.

This clone came up once. The chain joins TRBV5-5 to TRBJ1-1, with 7 bases aligning to TRBD1. This CDR3 is 17 amino acids long. The trim removed 2 bases at V and 2 bases at J, leaving 12 bases unmatched. Germline lookup yields CDR1 SGHKS and CDR2 YYEKEE (reference sequence). CDR3 region: CASSLGQGGHFNTEAFF. The CDR3 DNA reads TGTGCCAGCAGCTTAGGCCAGGGGGGCCATTTCAACACTGAAGCTTTCTTT.

The chain recombines TRBV6-1 with TRBJ2-5; D is perhaps TRBD1 (5 bases). CDR1 and CDR2 from the germline V gene are MNHNS and SASEGT. V was clipped by 9 bases and J by 5 bases, with 16 bases between them. The CDR3 loop spans 13 amino acids. This CDR3 reads CASRPRVAETQYF. The CDR3 nucleotides read TGTGCCAGTCGACCCAGGGTCGCCGAGACCCAGTACTTC.

This sequence joins TRBV19 and TRBJ2-2; D is ambiguous. In germline, CDR1 is LNHDA, CDR2 SQIVND (reference sequence). This CDR3 region has 13 residues. Trimming left V 7 bases short and J 8 bases short, with 14 bases between. The CDR3 bases are TGTGCCAGTATCGGAGCCCTTGGGGGGGAGCTGTTTTTT. This sequence encodes CASIGALGGELFF. The full variable domain, with the rest looked up from reference TRBV19 and TRBJ2-2, is DGGITQSPKYLFRKEGQNVTLSCEQNLNHDAMYWYRQDPGQGLRLIYYSQIVNDFQKGDIAEGYSVSREKKESFPLTVTSAQKNPTAFYLCASIGALGGELFFGEGSRLTVL.

V gene TRBV5-8 combines with J gene TRBJ2-3, with D unresolved. This CDR3 is built from 16 residues. V lost 4 bases and J lost 3, with 18 bases in between. Germline CDR1 and CDR2: SGHTS and YDEGEE. The CDR3 nucleotides read TGTGCCAGCAGCCCGCGACGTGGGCCCTCAACAGATACGCAGTATTTT. It encodes CASSPRRGPSTDTQYF. The complete variable domain, with remaining parts taken from reference TRBV5-8 and TRBJ2-3, reads EAGVTQSPTHLIKTRGQQATLRCSPISGHTSVYWYQQALGLGLQFLLWYDEGEERNRGNFPPRFSGRQFPNYSSELNVNALELEDSALYLCASSPRRGPSTDTQYFGPGTRLTVL.

This chain uses TRBV29-1 with TRBJ2-5; unclear D gene. CDR3 size: 13 residues. Trimming left V 4 bases short and J 2 bases short, with 11 bases between. Germline lookup yields CDR1 SQVTM and CDR2 ANQGSEA. CDR3 nucleotide sequence: TGCAGCGTTGGTCTCGGCGGACAAGAGACCCAGTACTTC. Translation: CSVGLGGQETQYF.

This clone occurred a few times. The chain has TRBV5-1 and TRBJ1-6; 7 nucleotides match TRBD1. Germline CDR1 SGHRS, CDR2 YFSETQ. Trimming cost V 3 bases and J 5 bases; bases outside gene matches: 5. The CDR3 has 15 amino acids. The DNA for the CDR3 is TGCGCCAGCAGCTACGCAGGGGGTGATAATTCACCCCTCCACTTT. Amino acids: CASSYAGGDNSPLHF.

The chain uses TRBV5-1 and TRBJ2-3, with D tentatively TRBD2 (5 bases). From germline, CDR1 is SGHRS and CDR2 YFSETQ. This CDR3 region has 12 residues. V dropped 3 bases and J dropped 5 bases, with 7 bases sitting between them. Written as DNA, the CDR3 is TGCGCCAGCAGCTGGAGGCTAGATACGCAGTATTTT. This encodes CASSWRLDTQYF.

V and J are TRBV6-5 and TRBJ1-3; D is perhaps TRBD1 (5 bases). The CDR3 consists of 15 residues. Germline loops: CDR1 MNHEY, CDR2 SVGAGI. The V end lost 5 bases, the J end lost 4 bases, and 15 bases lay between the germline ends. CDR3 coding DNA: TGTGCCAGCAGTCACGACAGTTCCCGAGGAAACACCATATATTTT. Its translation is CASSHDSSRGNTIYF.

The chain links TRBV7-9 to TRBJ2-1; 8 nucleotides line up with TRBD2. The CDR3 is 16 residues long. Germline CDR1 is SEHNR and CDR2 is FQNEAQ (reference sequence). With 7 bases clipped from V and 1 base from J, the junction kept 9 bases outside the gene matches. CDR3 sequence reads: CASTGSGGSSYNEQFF. As DNA, the CDR3 is TGTGCCAGCACGGGAAGCGGGGGTTCTTCCTACAATGAGCAGTTCTTC.